The 22 T cell receptor beta chains presented below share a single source sample, sequenced in a study of control samples from healthy donors and cancer patients. Produced via immunoSEQ multiplex PCR; TCRdb's table is partial and in-frame only. The sample contains 350,000 to 450,000 clones, 75% to 95% of which appear only once. Sequencing used PBMCs. Receptors were obtained from a man in his forties with head and neck cancer.

This chain connects TRBV3-1 (or the pseudogene TRBV3-2) to TRBJ2-7; 7 nucleotides line up with TRBD2. CDR3 length: 14 residues. Germline-derived CDR1 and CDR2 are LGHDT and YNNKEL (reference sequence). The ends lost 0 bases at V and 6 bases at J; junction bases unmatched: 5. For the CDR3, the DNA is TGTGCCAGCAGCCAAGATGGCAGGGAGGGCGAGCAGTACTTC. Translated: CASSQDGREGEQYF.

The chain is built from TRBV2 and TRBJ1-2; D not resolved. Germline V gene lookup returns CDR1 SNHLY and CDR2 FYNNEI. V lost 2 bases, J lost 0 bases, and 10 bases lay in between. The length of the CDR3 is 15 residues. CDR3 bases: TGTGCCAGCAGTGAACAGTGGACTACTAACTATGGCTACACCTTC. Its translation is CASSEQWTTNYGYTF.

As DNA, the CDR3 is TGTGCCAGCAGCCTGGTTACCGACAGCTCTAACTATGGCTACACCTTC. Its translation: CASSLVTDSSNYGYTF. The chain couples TRBV3-1 (or the pseudogene TRBV3-2) to TRBJ1-2; D is perhaps TRBD1 (5 bases). The CDR3 consists of 16 residues. Germline V gene sequence: CDR1 LGHDT, CDR2 YNNKEL (reference sequence). The germline V and J ends were trimmed by 4 bases and 0 bases, with 15 bases remaining between them.

The chain is built from TRBV19 and TRBJ2-3, with 13 bases aligning to TRBD2. Germline-derived CDR1 and CDR2 are LNHDA and SQIVND (reference sequence). V lost 5 bases and J lost 2; bases outside the gene matches: 7. The CDR3 sequence is 17 residues long. The chain's CDR3 is CASSPGLAGAFTDTQYF. The CDR3 DNA follows: TGTGCCAGTAGTCCAGGACTAGCGGGGGCCTTCACAGATACGCAGTATTTT.

The J gene is TRBJ2-1, the V gene TRBV27; D ambiguous. Trimming stripped 3 bases from V and 3 bases from J, with 9 bases between. CDR3 size: 14 residues. Per germline, CDR1 MNHEY and CDR2 SMNVEV (reference sequence). Here the CDR3 DNA reads TGTGCCAGCAGTTTCGAGCGCGGCTACAATGAGCAGTTCTTC. Its protein product is CASSFERGYNEQFF.

This clone was seen a handful of times. V and J are TRBV19 and TRBJ2-7; tentative D call: TRBD2 (6 bases). The CDR3 loop spans 15 amino acids. Germline V CDR1 and CDR2: LNHDA, SQIVND (reference sequence). V lost 3 bases and J 3 bases, leaving 15 bases between the germline ends. DNA of the CDR3: TGTGCCAGTAGTATCCCGGGACGGGGGAACTACGAGCAGTACTTC. This gives the protein CASSIPGRGNYEQYF.

V is TRBV7-3 and J is TRBJ1-1; D is uncertain. This CDR3 is built from 16 residues. Germline V CDR1 and CDR2: SGHTA, FQGTGA. Trimming removed 1 base at V and 4 bases at J, with 16 bases between. The CDR3 DNA reads as TGTGCCAGCAGCTTAATGGGAGAGCCTAGGCGCACTGAAGCTTTCTTT. This gives the protein CASSLMGEPRRTEAFF.

This chain uses TRBV24-1 with TRBJ2-1, with no clear D. CDR3 size: 14 residues. The germline gives CDR1 KGHDR, CDR2 SFDVKD. V gave up 7 bases and J gave up 5 bases, with 14 bases separating them. CDR3 DNA sequence: TGTGCCACCAGCGGCGTGGGTACCAACAATGAGCAGTTCTTC. Translation gives CATSGVGTNNEQFF.

This clone was seen a single time. The genes are TRBV5-4 and TRBJ2-1; no firm D call. V was pared by 4 bases and J by 10 bases, with 12 bases between. The CDR3 covers 12 residues. Germline values: CDR1 SGHNT, CDR2 YYREEE (reference sequence). This chain's CDR3 is CASSQSRGEQFF. The DNA of the CDR3 is TGTGCCAGCAGCCAATCTAGAGGCGAGCAGTTCTTC.

The gene calls are TRBV27 and TRBJ2-4; D may be TRBD1 or TRBD2 (5 bases each). This CDR3 is built from 14 residues. Trimming shortened V by 7 bases and J by 1 base, and 11 bases separated the two germline ends. Germline V lookup: CDR1 MNHEY, CDR2 SMNVEV (reference sequence). The CDR3 is CASKTWGAKNIQYF. Written as DNA, the CDR3 is TGTGCCAGCAAAACGTGGGGGGCCAAAAACATTCAGTACTTC.

The V gene is TRBV7-2, the J gene TRBJ2-5, with 8 bases fitting TRBD1. The V segment lost 1 base and the J segment 3 bases; nucleotides outside the gene matches: 7. The CDR3 has 16 residues. Looked up from germline, CDR1 is SGHTA and CDR2 is FQGNSA. In DNA form, the CDR3 reads TGTGCCAGCAGCTTAGTCGGGGACAGGACGAAAGAGACCCAGTACTTC. It encodes CASSLVGDRTKETQYF.

The CDR3 DNA is TGTGCCAGCAGTTTATCCTTTCATCGGGAGGGGGAGACCCAGTACTTC. Protein sequence: CASSLSFHREGETQYF. The chain has TRBV27 and TRBJ2-5; 8 nucleotides match TRBD2. The CDR3 length is 16 residues. The germline V gene encodes CDR1 MNHEY and CDR2 SMNVEV (reference sequence). V dropped 0 bases and J dropped 5; count of bases not matched to a gene: 8.

This clone was observed a single time. The V call is TRBV6-4, the J call TRBJ2-1; TRBD1 matches 9 bases. CDR1 and CDR2 from the germline V gene are MRHNA and SNTAGT. V trimming: 6 bases; J trimming: 6 bases; junction bases outside the gene matches: 9. CDR3 length: 15 residues. The CDR3 here is CASSPGTGSFNEQFF. The CDR3, as DNA: TGTGCCAGCAGCCCCGGGACAGGGTCATTCAATGAGCAGTTCTTC.

This clone came up a few times. This chain links TRBV24-1 with TRBJ2-5; 9 nucleotides line up with TRBD1. In germline, CDR1 is KGHDR, CDR2 SFDVKD. This CDR3 has 17 residues. Trimming at V came to 2 bases and at J to 5 bases, leaving 11 bases not matched to a gene. As DNA, the CDR3 is TGTGCCACCAGTGATTCGAAGGACAGGGGCAAACAGGAGACCCAGTACTTC. Amino acids: CATSDSKDRGKQETQYF.

This chain connects TRBV6-4 to TRBJ2-6; weak D call: TRBD2 (6 bases). This CDR3 comprises 14 residues. Per germline, CDR1 MRHNA and CDR2 SNTAGT. Trimming stripped 8 bases from V and 2 bases from J, with 10 bases between. The CDR3 here is CASAGYAGANVLTF. The CDR3 region has the DNA TGTGCCAGCGCGGGGTATGCTGGGGCCAACGTCCTGACTTTC.

The sample holds one count of this clone. This chain joins TRBV3-1 (or the pseudogene TRBV3-2) and TRBJ2-7; 13 bases are shared with TRBD2. The germline gives CDR1 LGHDT, CDR2 YNNKEL (reference sequence). Trimming at V came to 3 bases and at J to 3 bases, leaving 2 bases not matched to a gene. This CDR3 has 15 amino acids. The CDR3 bases are TGTGCCAGCAGCCACGGGACTAGCGGGATCTACGAGCAGTACTTC. Translating gives CASSHGTSGIYEQYF.

The genes are TRBV5-1 and TRBJ2-3, with 9 bases that match TRBD2. After removal of 4 bases from V and 2 bases from J, the junction contained 8 bases not matched to a gene. The CDR3 covers 16 residues. Germline CDR1 is SGHRS and CDR2 is YFSETQ. CDR3 in DNA: TGCGCCAGCAGCCCCGGACTAGCGCGGTTCACAGATACGCAGTATTTT. Encoded protein: CASSPGLARFTDTQYF.

V is TRBV29-1 and J is TRBJ2-5, with 11 positions matching TRBD2. The CDR3 sequence is 15 residues long. CDR1 is SQVTM, CDR2 ANQGSEA, per germline. With V trimmed by 1 base and J by 6 bases, 7 bases remained unmatched. This chain's CDR3 is CSVEGIAGGPKTQYF. Here the CDR3 DNA reads TGCAGCGTTGAAGGTATAGCGGGGGGGCCGAAGACCCAGTACTTC.

The chain couples TRBV29-1 to TRBJ2-5; D is undetermined. CDR3 length: 11 residues. From germline, CDR1 is SQVTM and CDR2 ANQGSEA. V was cut by 8 bases and J by 5 bases, with 12 bases left in between. The CDR3 sequence: CSLGSRETQYF. For the CDR3, the DNA is TGCAGCTTGGGTTCTCGGGAGACCCAGTACTTC. Full variable domain (remainder filled in from reference TRBV29-1 and TRBJ2-5): SAVISQKPSRDICQRGTSLTIQCQVDSQVTMMFWYRQQPGQSLTLIATANQGSEATYESGFVIDKFPISRPNLTFSTLTVSNMSPEDSSIYLCSLGSRETQYFGPGTRLLVL.

The chain combines TRBV5-6 with TRBJ1-4; tentatively, D is TRBD1 (5 bases). V lost 3 bases and J lost 6, with 15 bases in between. Germline V CDR1 and CDR2: SGHDT, YYEEEE. This CDR3 spans 15 amino acids. The CDR3 spells CASSSGAGRDEKLFF. The CDR3 coding sequence is TGTGCCAGCAGCTCCGGGGCGGGTAGAGATGAAAAACTGTTTTTT. The full variable domain, with the rest looked up from reference TRBV5-6 and TRBJ1-4, is DAGVTQSPTHLIKTRGQQVTLRCSPKSGHDTVSWYQQALGQGPQFIFQYYEEEERQRGNFPDRFSGHQFPNYSSELNVNALLLGDSALYLCASSSGAGRDEKLFFGSGTQLSVL.

A remark on this clone: The same CDR3 is also encoded by other DNA sequences in this sample. The chain links TRBV6-5 to TRBJ2-3; 9 bases align to TRBD1. The V and J ends lost 5 bases and 3 bases, in that order; junction bases with no gene match: 3. Per germline, CDR1 MNHEY and CDR2 SVGAGI. The CDR3 is 14 residues long. CDR3 coding DNA: TGTGCCAGCAGTCGGGACAGGGTTACAGATACGCAGTATTTT. The encoded protein is CASSRDRVTDTQYF.

The chain recombines TRBV29-1 with TRBJ2-2, with D tentatively TRBD1 (5 bases). This CDR3 comprises 13 residues. Germline V gives CDR1 SQVTM, CDR2 ANQGSEA. V shed 7 bases and J shed 4 bases, with 13 bases lying between them. Here the CDR3 DNA reads TGCAGCGCCCGAACCGACAGCACCGGGGAGCTGTTTTTT. Residues: CSARTDSTGELFF.